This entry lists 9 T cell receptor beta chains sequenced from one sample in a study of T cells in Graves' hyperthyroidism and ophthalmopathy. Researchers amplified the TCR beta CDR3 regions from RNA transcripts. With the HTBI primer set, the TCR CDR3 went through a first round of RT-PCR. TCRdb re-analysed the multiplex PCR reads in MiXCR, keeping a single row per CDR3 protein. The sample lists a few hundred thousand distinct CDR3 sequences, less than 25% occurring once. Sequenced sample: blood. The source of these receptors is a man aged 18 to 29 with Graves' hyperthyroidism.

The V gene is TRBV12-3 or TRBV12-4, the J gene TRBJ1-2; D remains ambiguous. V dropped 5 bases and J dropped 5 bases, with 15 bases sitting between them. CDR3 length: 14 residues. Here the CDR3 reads CASSRGRGEYGYTF. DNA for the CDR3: TGTGCCAGCAGTCGCGGTCGGGGAGAATATGGCTACACCTTC.

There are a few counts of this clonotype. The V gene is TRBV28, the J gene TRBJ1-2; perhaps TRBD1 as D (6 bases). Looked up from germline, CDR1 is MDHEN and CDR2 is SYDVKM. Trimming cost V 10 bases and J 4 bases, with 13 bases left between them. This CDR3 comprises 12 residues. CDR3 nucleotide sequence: TGTGCCATCCCAGACAGGCTCTATGGCTACACCTTC. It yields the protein CAIPDRLYGYTF.

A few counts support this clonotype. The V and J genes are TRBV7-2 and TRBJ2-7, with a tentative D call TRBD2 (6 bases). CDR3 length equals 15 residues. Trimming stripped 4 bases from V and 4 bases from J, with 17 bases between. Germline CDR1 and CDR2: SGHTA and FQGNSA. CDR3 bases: TGTGCCAGCAGCTCATCGGGACTCACAGATTACGAGCAGTACTTC. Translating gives CASSSSGLTDYEQYF.

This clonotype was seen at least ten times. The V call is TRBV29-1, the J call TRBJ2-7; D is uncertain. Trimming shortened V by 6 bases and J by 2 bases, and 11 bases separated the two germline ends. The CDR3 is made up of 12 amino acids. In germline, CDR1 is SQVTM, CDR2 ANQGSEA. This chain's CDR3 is CSVVGPTYEQYF. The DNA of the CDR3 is TGCAGCGTAGTCGGGCCCACCTACGAGCAGTACTTC.

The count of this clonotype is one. DNA of the CDR3: TGTGCCAGCAGTGAAGCAAGTAGGCGGCTCTCCTACGAGCAGTACTTC. Protein: CASSEASRRLSYEQYF. The chain employs TRBV6-1 and TRBJ2-7, with D hard to call. Germline CDR1 MNHNS, CDR2 SASEGT. The CDR3 loop spans 16 amino acids. V shed 0 bases and J shed 0 bases, with 12 bases lying between them.

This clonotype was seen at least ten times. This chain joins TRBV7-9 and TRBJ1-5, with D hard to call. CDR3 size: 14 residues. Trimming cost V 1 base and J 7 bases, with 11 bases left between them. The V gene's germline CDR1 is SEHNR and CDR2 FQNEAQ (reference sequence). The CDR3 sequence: CASSLEGPLQPQHF. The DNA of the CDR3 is TGTGCCAGCAGCTTAGAAGGGCCGCTGCAGCCCCAGCATTTT. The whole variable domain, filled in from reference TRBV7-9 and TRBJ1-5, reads DTGVSQNPRHKITKRGQNVTFRCDPISEHNRLYWYRQTLGQGPEFLTYFQNEAQLEKSRLLSDRFSAERPKGSFSTLEIQRTEQGDSAMYLCASSLEGPLQPQHFGDGTRLSIL.

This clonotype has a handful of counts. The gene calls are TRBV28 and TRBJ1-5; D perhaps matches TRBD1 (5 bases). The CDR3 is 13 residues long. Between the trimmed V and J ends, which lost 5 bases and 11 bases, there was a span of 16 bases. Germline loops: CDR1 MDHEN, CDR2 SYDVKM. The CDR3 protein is CASSPRGYYSQHF. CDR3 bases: TGTGCCAGCAGTCCCCGGGGGTATTATTCCCAGCATTTT.

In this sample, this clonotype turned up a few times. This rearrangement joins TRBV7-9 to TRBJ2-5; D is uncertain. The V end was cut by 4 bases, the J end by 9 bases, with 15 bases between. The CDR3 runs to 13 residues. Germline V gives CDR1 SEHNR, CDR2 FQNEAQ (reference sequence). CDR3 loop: CASSSTEFGAQYF. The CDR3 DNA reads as TGTGCCAGCAGCTCCACTGAATTCGGTGCCCAGTACTTC.

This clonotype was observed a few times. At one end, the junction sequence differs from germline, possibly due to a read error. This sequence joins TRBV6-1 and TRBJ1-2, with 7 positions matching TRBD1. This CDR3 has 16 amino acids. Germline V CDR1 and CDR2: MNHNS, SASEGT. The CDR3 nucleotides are TGTGCCAGCAGTCAAGCGACCGGGACAGCTAACTATGGCTACACCTTC. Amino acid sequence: CASSQATGTANYGYTF.